Each of the 30 T cell receptor beta chains below was sequenced from the same sample in a study of cytomegalovirus exposure and HLA in healthy donors (TCRdb year 2017). To prepare the library, the immunoSEQ multiplex PCR assay was applied. For the multiplex PCR, a mixture combining 60 forward primers for TCR Vbeta segments and 13 reverse primers for TCR Jbeta segments was used. TCRdb stores this immuneACCESS table with in-frame sequences only. Part of the clones is absent; in the studies checked, under half of the shortfall reflects unresolved V genes, and no reason is known for the rest. Counted in this sample were around 180,000 clones; about four fifths of them appeared once. The ten largest make up around 5% of the sample. Sequences were obtained from PBMCs. The receptors shown here come from a man between 18 and 29 years old in good health and CMV-seronegative.

V gene TRBV25-1 combines with J gene TRBJ2-2; D might be TRBD2 (6 bases). Germline loops: CDR1 MGHDK, CDR2 SYGVNS. The CDR3 contains 15 residues. V lost 1 base and J lost 5, with 11 bases in between. DNA for the CDR3: TGTGCCAGCAGTGAATCGCGGAGGGAGACCGGGGAGCTGTTTTTT. This codes for CASSESRRETGELFF.

V usage is TRBV7-8 and J usage is TRBJ1-5, with TRBD1 matching over 7 bases. The CDR3 has 16 amino acids. With 1 base clipped from V and 4 bases from J, the junction kept 7 bases outside the gene matches. From germline, CDR1 is SGHVS and CDR2 FQNEAQ. CDR3 loop: CASSLDKGAKNQPQHF. CDR3 in DNA: TGTGCCAGCAGCTTAGATAAGGGGGCGAAGAATCAGCCCCAGCATTTT.

The gene calls are TRBV27 and TRBJ1-1; 7 bases agree with TRBD1. From germline, CDR1 is MNHEY and CDR2 SMNVEV (reference sequence). CDR3 length: 15 amino acids. V lost 5 bases to trimming and J lost 2 bases; unmatched junction nucleotides: 8. The CDR3, as DNA: TGTGCCAGCAGTCCCCGAGGGGGCGGTAACACTGAAGCTTTCTTT. Its translation: CASSPRGGGNTEAFF.

The chain combines TRBV20-1 with TRBJ2-7; a weak D match, TRBD1 (5 bases). This CDR3 is 10 amino acids long. Trimming stripped 7 bases from V and 4 bases from J, with 8 bases between. CDR1 and CDR2 from the germline V gene are DFQATT and SNEGSKA (reference sequence). The CDR3 nucleotides are TGCAGTGTTCAGGGTTACGAGCAGTACTTC. This gives the protein CSVQGYEQYF.

The V gene is TRBV28, the J gene TRBJ1-5; no definite D call. CDR3 length equals 15 residues. The germline gives CDR1 MDHEN, CDR2 SYDVKM. Trimming took off 5 bases at V and 6 bases at J, with 17 bases between the two ends. The CDR3 region is CASSTQASLAQPQHF. The CDR3 DNA reads as TGTGCCAGCAGTACTCAGGCGTCCTTGGCTCAGCCCCAGCATTTT.

This clone showed up just once. The chain links TRBV9 to TRBJ1-6; D is possibly TRBD1 (5 bases). Per the germline V gene, CDR1 is SGDLS and CDR2 is YYNGEE. Trimming shortened V by 0 bases and J by 10 bases, and 17 bases separated the two germline ends. This CDR3 has 16 amino acids. CDR3 protein: CASSVDLSTGPSPLHF. CDR3 DNA: TGTGCCAGCAGCGTAGATCTCAGCACAGGCCCATCACCCCTCCACTTT.

The rearrangement links TRBV15 to TRBJ1-5, with 7 nucleotides matching TRBD1. This CDR3 spans 16 amino acids. Germline trimming cut 0 bases from V and 7 bases from J; bases unmatched to any gene: 9. Looked up from germline, CDR1 is LNHNV and CDR2 is YYDKDF (reference sequence). CDR3 in amino acids: CATSRDYRQGEQPQHF. The CDR3 DNA sequence: TGTGCCACCAGCAGAGATTATAGACAGGGTGAACAGCCCCAGCATTTT.

The V gene is TRBV6-5, the J gene TRBJ1-2, with 7 bases matching TRBD1. Germline CDR1 reads MNHEY; CDR2 reads SVGAGI. The CDR3 totals 14 residues. V dropped 5 bases and J dropped 1; count of bases not matched to a gene: 4. CDR3 loop: CASSPRDSNYGYTF. The CDR3 DNA follows: TGTGCCAGCAGTCCAAGGGACAGTAACTATGGCTACACCTTC.

This clone was detected only a few times. This chain connects TRBV27 to TRBJ2-1, with a tentative D call TRBD1 (5 bases). The CDR3 sequence is 13 residues long. The germline gives CDR1 MNHEY, CDR2 SMNVEV (reference sequence). V lost 11 bases and J lost 2, with 13 bases in between. The CDR3 bases are TGTGCCTGCCAGGGTAATACCTACAATGAGCAGTTCTTC. Its protein product is CACQGNTYNEQFF.

Written as DNA, the CDR3 is TGTGCCAGCAGCAAGACAGGACCCGGTCCAGATACGCAGTATTTT. Translated, it gives CASSKTGPGPDTQYF. The chain employs TRBV11-2 and TRBJ2-3; a weak D match, TRBD1 (6 bases). Germline V CDR1 and CDR2: SGHAT, FQNNGV. The CDR3 spans 15 residues. V shed 5 bases and J shed 4 bases, with 16 bases lying between them.

The chain uses TRBV29-1 and TRBJ2-7, with D unresolved. V gave up 7 bases and J gave up 7 bases, with 14 bases separating them. CDR1 is SQVTM, CDR2 ANQGSEA, per germline. The CDR3 is made up of 11 amino acids. CDR3 DNA: TGCAGCGCCGTACATGTTTATGAGCAGTACTTC. Amino acids: CSAVHVYEQYF.

The chain has TRBV7-8 and TRBJ1-3, with a tentative D call TRBD1 (6 bases). The CDR3 length is 14 residues. V was trimmed by 3 bases and J by 1 base, leaving 7 bases between them. Germline CDR1 and CDR2: SGHVS and FQNEAQ. CDR3 in amino acids: CASSLGTSGNTIYF. The CDR3, as DNA: TGTGCCAGCAGCTTGGGGACATCTGGAAACACCATATATTTT. Full variable domain (missing parts from reference TRBV7-8 and TRBJ1-3): GAGVSQSPRYKVAKRGQDVALRCDPISGHVSLFWYQQALGQGPEFLTYFQNEAQLDKSGLPSDRFFAERPEGSVSTLKIQRTQQEDSAVYLCASSLGTSGNTIYFGEGSWLTVV.

This chain connects TRBV6-5 to TRBJ1-5; D remains ambiguous. Trimming shortened V by 2 bases and J by 6 bases, and 8 bases separated the two germline ends. Germline V gene sequence: CDR1 MNHEY, CDR2 SVGAGI. The CDR3 totals 13 residues. In DNA form, the CDR3 reads TGTGCCAGCAGTTACGGTTTGCGTCAGCCCCAGCATTTT. Its translation: CASSYGLRQPQHF.

This chain joins TRBV9 and TRBJ1-6; D remains unclear. Germline V gene sequence: CDR1 SGDLS, CDR2 YYNGEE. CDR3 length: 14 residues. V lost 3 bases and J lost 7, with 11 bases in between. The CDR3 bases are TGTGCCAGCAGCGAGAGGGTAAGCAATTCACCCCTCCACTTT. As protein: CASSERVSNSPLHF.

The CDR3 here is CASSSGWVTEAFF. For the CDR3, the DNA is TGTGCCAGCAGCTCAGGATGGGTCACTGAAGCTTTCTTT. The chain couples TRBV7-2 to TRBJ1-1; D unclear. The CDR3 extends over 13 amino acids. From germline, CDR1 is SGHTA and CDR2 FQGNSA. V gave up 4 bases and J gave up 4 bases, with 10 bases separating them.

This clone has a count of ten or more. The V and J genes are TRBV10-3 and TRBJ1-5; 9 positions match TRBD1. The length of the CDR3 is 14 residues. The V gene's germline CDR1 is ENHRY and CDR2 SYGVKD. V dropped 6 bases and J dropped 3; count of bases not matched to a gene: 3. The CDR3 nucleotides read TGTGCCATCAGACAGGGGGCCCCCAATCAGCCCCAGCATTTT. Translating it yields CAIRQGAPNQPQHF.

The V and J genes are TRBV19 and TRBJ2-5; D possibly corresponds to TRBD2 (5 bases). This CDR3 has 16 amino acids. The germline V and J ends were trimmed by 3 bases and 4 bases, with 18 bases remaining between them. CDR1 LNHDA and CDR2 SQIVND come from the germline V gene (reference sequence). DNA for the CDR3: TGTGCCAGTAGTATTGCGGGCTCATCTTCGGGAGAGACCCAGTACTTC. This sequence encodes CASSIAGSSSGETQYF.

As DNA, the CDR3 is TGCGCCAGCAGCACAGGGTTCCGGGAGACCCAGTACTTC. Translating it yields CASSTGFRETQYF. V usage is TRBV5-1 and J usage is TRBJ2-5; tentative D call: TRBD1 (6 bases). Trimming took off 4 bases at V and 5 bases at J, with 12 bases between the two ends. Germline lookup yields CDR1 SGHRS and CDR2 YFSETQ. The CDR3 totals 13 residues.

This chain links TRBV10-2 with TRBJ1-1; D gene unclear. V was cut by 2 bases and J by 0 bases, with 10 bases left in between. The CDR3 is 15 amino acids. Germline CDR1 WSHSY, CDR2 SAAADI. CDR3 region: CASSERRTVNTEAFF. For the CDR3, the DNA is TGCGCCAGCAGTGAGAGGAGAACGGTGAACACTGAAGCTTTCTTT.

The rearrangement uses TRBV7-2 and TRBJ1-1; TRBD1 aligns across 8 bases. Germline-derived CDR1 and CDR2 are SGHTA and FQGNSA. The CDR3 is 15 residues long. V gave up 5 bases and J gave up 4 bases; unmatched junction bases: 9. In nucleotides, the CDR3 is TGTGCCAGCAGCCCCCGACAGGGGTGGCCCACTGAAGCTTTCTTT. Encoded protein: CASSPRQGWPTEAFF.

The V and J genes are TRBV7-2 and TRBJ2-7; 15 positions agree with TRBD2. The CDR3 runs 17 residues. V lost 5 bases to trimming and J lost 2 bases; unmatched junction nucleotides: 7. The germline CDR1 and CDR2 sequences are SGHTA and FQGNSA. The CDR3 reads CASSRTSGRGWAYEQYF. The DNA of the CDR3 is TGTGCCAGCAGCAGGACTAGCGGGAGGGGATGGGCCTACGAGCAGTACTTC. Drawing the rest from reference TRBV7-2 and TRBJ2-7, the complete variable domain is GAGVSQSPSNKVTEKGKDVELRCDPISGHTALYWYRQSLGQGLEFLIYFQGNSAPDKSGLPSDRFSAERTGGSVSTLTIQRTQQEDSAVYLCASSRTSGRGWAYEQYFGPGTRLTVT.

In its sample, this clone was seen a few times. V is TRBV12-5 and J is TRBJ2-3; 13 positions agree with TRBD2. V gave up 5 bases and J gave up 6 bases; unmatched junction bases: 5. The germline gives CDR1 LGHNT, CDR2 FRNRAP. The length of the CDR3 is 15 residues. CDR3 in DNA: TGTGCTAGTGGTGGGACTAGCGGGATATTGGATACGCAGTATTTT. Translating it yields CASGGTSGILDTQYF. Supplemented by reference TRBV12-5 and TRBJ2-3, the full variable domain reads DARVTQTPRHKVTEMGQEVTMRCQPILGHNTVFWYRQTMMQGLELLAYFRNRAPLDDSGMPKDRFSAEMPDATLATLKIQPSEPRDSAVYFCASGGTSGILDTQYFGPGTRLTVL.

The rearrangement links TRBV4-1 to TRBJ1-5, with 9 nucleotides matching TRBD1. The V gene end was trimmed by 3 bases and the J gene end by 11 bases; junction bases not matched to a gene: 17. The CDR3 has 17 residues. CDR1 is MGHRA and CDR2 is YSYEKL in the germline V gene. The CDR3 nucleotides are TGCGCCAGCAGCCACCCCGCCGGGACAGGGAAACTAAGGACCCAGCATTTT. This gives the protein CASSHPAGTGKLRTQHF.

This chain connects TRBV5-1 to TRBJ1-5; D is unclear. There are 13 residues in the CDR3. V was clipped by 0 bases and J by 4 bases, with 5 bases between them. CDR1 and CDR2 from the germline V gene are SGHRS and YFSETQ. The CDR3 DNA follows: TGCGCCAGCAGCTTGGCGGGTAATCAGCCCCAGCATTTT. It specifies CASSLAGNQPQHF.

The rearrangement uses TRBV5-1 and TRBJ2-1; 7 nucleotides match TRBD1. Trimming removed 3 bases from V and 0 bases from J; junction bases left unmatched: 15. CDR1 and CDR2 (germline): SGHRS, YFSETQ. The CDR3 covers 19 residues. The CDR3 reads CASSSLGQANPRSYNEQFF. In DNA, the CDR3 is TGCGCCAGCAGCTCATTAGGACAGGCCAACCCTCGCTCCTACAATGAGCAGTTCTTC.

This chain uses TRBV19 with TRBJ1-5; unclear D gene. Trimming left V 7 bases short and J 4 bases short, with 14 bases between. Germline CDR1 and CDR2: LNHDA and SQIVND (reference sequence). The CDR3 loop spans 14 amino acids. In nucleotides, the CDR3 is TGTGCCAGTACCCCACCAGGCTTTAATCAGCCCCAGCATTTT. This codes for CASTPPGFNQPQHF. The full variable domain, in which reference TRBV19 and TRBJ1-5 provide the parts outside the CDR3, is DGGITQSPKYLFRKEGQNVTLSCEQNLNHDAMYWYRQDPGQGLRLIYYSQIVNDFQKGDIAEGYSVSREKKESFPLTVTSAQKNPTAFYLCASTPPGFNQPQHFGDGTRLSIL.

The gene calls are TRBV19 and TRBJ2-3, with 8 nucleotides matching TRBD1. V lost 9 bases to trimming and J lost 3 bases; unmatched junction nucleotides: 8. The germline V gene encodes CDR1 LNHDA and CDR2 SQIVND (reference sequence). This CDR3 is built from 14 residues. Here the CDR3 reads CASEPGQGTDTQYF. Written as DNA, the CDR3 is TGTGCCAGCGAGCCCGGACAGGGAACAGATACGCAGTATTTT. Together with reference TRBV19 and TRBJ2-3, the CDR3 gives the full variable domain: DGGITQSPKYLFRKEGQNVTLSCEQNLNHDAMYWYRQDPGQGLRLIYYSQIVNDFQKGDIAEGYSVSREKKESFPLTVTSAQKNPTAFYLCASEPGQGTDTQYFGPGTRLTVL.

This CDR3 is CASSLKWSLGPSSYEQYF. The DNA for the CDR3 is TGTGCCAGCAGTTTAAAGTGGTCCCTTGGCCCTAGCTCCTACGAGCAGTACTTC. J is TRBJ2-7 and V is TRBV27, with unresolved D. V was trimmed by 2 bases and J by 0 bases, leaving 20 bases between them. CDR3 length: 18 residues. Germline CDR1 is MNHEY and CDR2 is SMNVEV (reference sequence).

This clone was detected a few times. The rearrangement links TRBV4-2 to TRBJ2-7; TRBD2 matches at 9 bases. Trimming at V came to 4 bases and at J to 7 bases, leaving 14 bases not matched to a gene. Germline CDR1 and CDR2: LGHNA and YNFKEQ. CDR3 length equals 16 residues. The CDR3 loop reads CASSRRSIAGAGEQYF. The CDR3 bases are TGTGCCAGCAGCCGGCGATCCATAGCGGGGGCCGGGGAGCAGTACTTC.

This rearrangement joins TRBV29-1 to TRBJ1-5; D call uncertain. From germline, CDR1 is SQVTM and CDR2 ANQGSEA. The CDR3 extends over 14 amino acids. V lost 5 bases, J lost 5 bases, and 16 bases lay in between. DNA of the CDR3: TGCAGCGTTCAACCGACCGGTCAGGATCAGCCCCAGCATTTT. Its protein product is CSVQPTGQDQPQHF.